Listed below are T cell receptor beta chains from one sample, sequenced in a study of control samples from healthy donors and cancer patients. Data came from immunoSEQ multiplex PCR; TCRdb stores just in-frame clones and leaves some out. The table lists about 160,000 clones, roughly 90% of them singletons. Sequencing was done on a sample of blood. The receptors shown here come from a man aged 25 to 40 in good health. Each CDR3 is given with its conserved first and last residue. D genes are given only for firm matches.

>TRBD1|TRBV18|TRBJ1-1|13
TGTGCCAGCTCACCACGCGACAGGGCTGAAGCTTTCTTT
CASSPRDRAEAFF
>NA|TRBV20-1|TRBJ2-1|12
TGCAGTGCTAGTAGCAGGGCGAATGAGCAGTTCTTC
CSASSRANEQFF
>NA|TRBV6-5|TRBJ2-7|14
TGTGCCAGCAGGGGGGGGACAAGTTCCTACGAGCAGTACTTC
CASRGGTSSYEQYF
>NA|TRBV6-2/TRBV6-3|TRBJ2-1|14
TGTGCCAGCAACCCGGTCCGCTCCTACAATGAGCAGTTCTTC
CASNPVRSYNEQFF
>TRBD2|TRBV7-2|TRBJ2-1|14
TGTGCCAGCAACCTACTAGCGGGGGGGACTGAGCAGTTCTTC
CASNLLAGGTEQFF
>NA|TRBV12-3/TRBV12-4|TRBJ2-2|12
TGTGCCAGCAGTCCTGGGGCCGGGGAGCTGTTTTTT
CASSPGAGELFF
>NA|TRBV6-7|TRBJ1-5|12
TGTGCCAGCAGACGGCGGGGGGAGCCCCAGCATTTT
CASRRRGEPQHF
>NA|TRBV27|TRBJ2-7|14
TGTGCCAGCAGTTTAACGACAGGCTCCTACGAGCAGTACTTC
CASSLTTGSYEQYF
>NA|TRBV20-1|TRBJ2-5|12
TGCAGTGCTAGTGTGGCCTCGGGGACCCAGTACTTC
CSASVASGTQYF
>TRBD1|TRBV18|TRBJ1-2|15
TGTGCCAGCTCACCCCTCGTAACAGGGGAGGAGGGCTACACCTTC
CASSPLVTGEEGYTF